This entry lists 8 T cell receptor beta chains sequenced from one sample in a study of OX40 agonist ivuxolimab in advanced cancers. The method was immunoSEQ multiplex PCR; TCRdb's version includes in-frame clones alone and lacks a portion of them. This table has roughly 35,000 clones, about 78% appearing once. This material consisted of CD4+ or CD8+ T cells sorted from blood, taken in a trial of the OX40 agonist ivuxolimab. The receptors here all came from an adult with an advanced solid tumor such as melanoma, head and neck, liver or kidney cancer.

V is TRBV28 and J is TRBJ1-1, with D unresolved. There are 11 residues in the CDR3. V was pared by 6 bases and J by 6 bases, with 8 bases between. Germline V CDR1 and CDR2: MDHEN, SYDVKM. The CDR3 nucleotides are TGTGCCAGCAGCCAAAACGCTGAAGCTTTCTTT. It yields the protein CASSQNAEAFF. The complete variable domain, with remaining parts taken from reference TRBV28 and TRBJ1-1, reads DVKVTQSSRYLVKRTGEKVFLECVQDMDHENMFWYRQDPGLGLRLIYFSYDVKMKEKGDIPEGYSVSREKKERFSLILESASTNQTSMYLCASSQNAEAFFGQGTRLTVV.

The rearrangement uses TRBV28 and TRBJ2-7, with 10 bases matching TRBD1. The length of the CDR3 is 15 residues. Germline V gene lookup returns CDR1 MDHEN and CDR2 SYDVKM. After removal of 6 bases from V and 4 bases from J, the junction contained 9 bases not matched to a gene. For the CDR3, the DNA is TGTGCCAGCAGCCCCGCCGGGACAGGGGAATACGAGCAGTACTTC. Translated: CASSPAGTGEYEQYF. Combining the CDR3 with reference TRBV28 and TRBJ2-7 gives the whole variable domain DVKVTQSSRYLVKRTGEKVFLECVQDMDHENMFWYRQDPGLGLRLIYFSYDVKMKEKGDIPEGYSVSREKKERFSLILESASTNQTSMYLCASSPAGTGEYEQYFGPGTRLTVT.

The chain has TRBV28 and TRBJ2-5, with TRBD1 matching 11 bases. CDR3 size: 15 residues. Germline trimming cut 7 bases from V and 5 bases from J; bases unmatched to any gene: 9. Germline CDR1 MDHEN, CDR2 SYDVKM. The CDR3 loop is CASNSGGQGVETQYF. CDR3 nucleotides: TGTGCCAGCAACTCAGGGGGACAGGGGGTTGAGACCCAGTACTTC.

The CDR3 spells CASRGGGAGELFF. The CDR3 coding sequence is TGTGCCAGCAGGGGTGGAGGGGCCGGGGAGCTGTTTTTT. The J gene is TRBJ2-2, the V gene TRBV2, with D perhaps TRBD2 (6 bases). This CDR3 has 13 residues. Trimming removed 6 bases from V and 6 bases from J, with 11 bases in between. Germline V gene data show CDR1 as SNHLY and CDR2 as FYNNEI. Complete variable domain (other parts from reference TRBV2 and TRBJ2-2): EPEVTQTPSHQVTQMGQEVILRCVPISNHLYFYWYRQILGQKVEFLVSFYNNEISEKSEIFDDQFSVERPDGSNFTLKIRSTKLEDSAMYFCASRGGGAGELFFGEGSRLTVL.

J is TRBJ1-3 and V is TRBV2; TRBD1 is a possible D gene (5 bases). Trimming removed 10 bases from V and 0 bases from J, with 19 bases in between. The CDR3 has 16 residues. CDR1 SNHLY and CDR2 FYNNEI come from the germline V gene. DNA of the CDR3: TGTGCCATTACCAGGCCCAGGACACTCTCTGGAAACACCATATATTTT. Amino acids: CAITRPRTLSGNTIYF.

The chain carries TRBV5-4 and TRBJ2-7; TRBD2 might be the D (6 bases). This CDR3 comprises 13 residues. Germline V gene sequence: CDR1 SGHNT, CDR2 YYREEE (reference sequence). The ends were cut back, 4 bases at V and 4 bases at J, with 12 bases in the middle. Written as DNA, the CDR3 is TGTGCCAGCAGCCCGGGACTGCGTTACGAGCAGTACTTC. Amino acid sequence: CASSPGLRYEQYF.

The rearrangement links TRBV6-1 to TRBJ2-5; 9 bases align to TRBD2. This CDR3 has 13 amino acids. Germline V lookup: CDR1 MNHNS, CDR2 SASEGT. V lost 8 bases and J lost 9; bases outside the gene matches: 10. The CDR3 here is CASLSTAGGAQYF. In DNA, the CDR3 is TGTGCCAGCCTCAGCACTGCGGGGGGGGCCCAGTACTTC.

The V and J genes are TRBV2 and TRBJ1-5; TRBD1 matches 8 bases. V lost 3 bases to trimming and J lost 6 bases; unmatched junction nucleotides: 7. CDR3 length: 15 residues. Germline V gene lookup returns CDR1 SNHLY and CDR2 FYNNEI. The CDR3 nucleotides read TGTGCCAGCAGTGAGGGCAGGGGGCAAGGTCAGCCCCAGCATTTT. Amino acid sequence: CASSEGRGQGQPQHF.